This TCR beta chain was recorded in a study of blood T cell repertoires in COVID-19. About the research overall: The study drew acute and convalescent COVID-19 samples from the United States, Italy and Spain. The analysed material was cDNA or gDNA that came from T cells, B-cell-depleted T cells, or PBMCs.

TCRdb keeps only in-frame clones here, not all; method: immunoSEQ multiplex PCR. The sample lists 95,000 to 150,000 clones, 85% to 90% occurring once. The sequenced material came from peripheral blood. This clonotype was sampled from a woman aged 45-65 years with active or convalescent COVID-19.

This CDR3 is CASSFGLAGVYEQYF. The CDR3 nucleotides are TGCGCCAGCAGCTTCGGACTAGCGGGAGTCTACGAGCAGTACTTC. The chain combines TRBV5-1 with TRBJ2-7; 13 bases align to TRBD2. The CDR3 contains 15 residues. V lost 2 bases, J lost 3 bases, and 2 bases stayed unmatched. Germline V gives CDR1 SGHRS, CDR2 YFSETQ.